Below are 9 T cell receptor beta chains sequenced from a single sample in a study of blood T cell repertoires in COVID-19. The protocol was immunoSEQ multiplex PCR, while the TCRdb copy is restricted to in-frame clones and leaves out a portion. The sample lists about 51,000 clones; 75% to 95% were seen once. Sequencing was carried out using peripheral blood. These receptors all come from a man aged 45-65 years with acute or convalescent COVID-19.

The chain employs TRBV6-5 and TRBJ1-2; possible D gene TRBD1, 5 bases. Germline-derived CDR1 and CDR2 are MNHEY and SVGAGI. Trimming shortened V by 6 bases and J by 2 bases, and 16 bases separated the two germline ends. The CDR3 is 15 amino acids. The CDR3 sequence: CASRGRGGINYGYTF. The CDR3 nucleotides read TGTGCCAGCAGGGGCCGTGGGGGGATAAACTATGGCTACACCTTC.

The rearrangement uses TRBV4-1 and TRBJ1-2, with 11 nucleotides matching TRBD1. V gave up 4 bases and J gave up 8 bases; unmatched junction bases: 6. This CDR3 has 14 amino acids. Germline CDR1 reads MGHRA; CDR2 reads YSYEKL. CDR3 nucleotides: TGCGCCAGCAGCCTGGGACAGGGGGTGGGGGGCTACACCTTC. Amino acids: CASSLGQGVGGYTF.

The V and J genes are TRBV19 and TRBJ1-6; no clear D. Trimming took 7 bases from V and 0 from J, leaving 7 bases between them. Looked up from germline, CDR1 is LNHDA and CDR2 is SQIVND (reference sequence). This CDR3 comprises 14 residues. The CDR3 loop reads CASTPSSYNSPLHF. Here the CDR3 DNA reads TGTGCCAGTACCCCGAGCTCCTATAATTCACCCCTCCACTTT.

CDR3 nucleotide sequence: TGTGCCAGCAGCCCCCAGCGGGACCTGACCGGGGAGCTGTTTTTT. Amino acid sequence: CASSPQRDLTGELFF. The rearrangement joins TRBV11-2 to TRBJ2-2; TRBD2 matches 7 bases. Trimming removed 5 bases from V and 5 bases from J; junction bases left unmatched: 8. Germline V lookup: CDR1 SGHAT, CDR2 FQNNGV. CDR3 length: 15 residues.

The table lists this clone with a count of one. This chain connects TRBV6-5 to TRBJ2-1, with D perhaps TRBD1 (5 bases). This CDR3 comprises 13 residues. The V end lost 7 bases, the J end lost 6 bases, and 13 bases lay between the germline ends. Germline V gives CDR1 MNHEY, CDR2 SVGAGI. This CDR3 reads CASTNGQGNEQFF. CDR3 nucleotide sequence: TGTGCCAGCACTAACGGTCAGGGCAATGAGCAGTTCTTC.

V gene TRBV5-1 combines with J gene TRBJ2-5, with D possibly being TRBD1 (5 bases). The CDR3 contains 17 residues. Germline V CDR1 and CDR2: SGHRS, YFSETQ. Trimming took off 0 bases at V and 4 bases at J, with 19 bases between the two ends. CDR3 region: CASSLEGHDLLGETQYF. The CDR3 DNA sequence: TGCGCCAGCAGCTTGGAAGGACACGATCTGCTGGGAGAGACCCAGTACTTC.

The chain combines TRBV19 with TRBJ2-1; 11 bases match TRBD2. This CDR3 region has 16 residues. Trimming cost V 3 bases and J 5 bases; bases outside gene matches: 6. Germline V CDR1 and CDR2: LNHDA, SQIVND (reference sequence). The CDR3 DNA follows: TGTGCCAGTAGTATGGTTCCGGGACTAGCGGACAATGAGCAGTTCTTC. This gives the protein CASSMVPGLADNEQFF.

The table lists this clone with a count of one. The rearrangement uses TRBV19 and TRBJ2-1; 10 bases align to TRBD2. J was trimmed by 9 bases and V by 7 bases; bases with no gene match: 12. Germline V gene sequence: CDR1 LNHDA, CDR2 SQIVND (reference sequence). The CDR3 consists of 15 residues. The CDR3 loop is CASKSPAGGLSEQFF. As DNA, the CDR3 is TGTGCCAGTAAATCCCCAGCGGGGGGGCTGAGTGAGCAGTTCTTC.

V is TRBV3-1 (or the pseudogene TRBV3-2) and J is TRBJ1-6, with TRBD1 identical over 7 bases. Germline trimming cut 4 bases from V and 9 bases from J; bases unmatched to any gene: 3. The CDR3 has 13 amino acids. CDR1 is LGHDT, CDR2 YNNKEL, per germline (reference sequence). The CDR3 here is CASSRQGGSPLHF. CDR3 DNA: TGTGCCAGCAGCCGACAGGGAGGTTCACCCCTCCACTTT.